Below, one T cell receptor beta chain is given with its context. As yet, its antigen is unknown. This sample stems from a study of blood T cells in healthy people across ages. Regarding the study as a whole: Per million T cells, TCR beta diversity dropped roughly linearly as age increased.

A second PCR, run for roughly 7 to 11 cycles, used a sample-barcoded 5' primer plus a J-beta primer mix. TCRdb reprocessed the 5' RACE reads via MiXCR and lists one record per CDR3 protein. Of approximately 730,000 distinct CDR3 sequences detected, 40% to 65% appear once; the ten largest clones hold about 42%. Each of the donors had around 10 milliliters of peripheral blood drawn into EDTA-treated Vacutainer tubes. CDR3 length: 14 residues. Germline V CDR1 and CDR2: SGHVS, FQNEAQ. The clonotype was recovered from an older man in good health. The chain recombines TRBV7-8 with TRBJ2-5; TRBD1 is a possible D gene (5 bases). The DNA end lines up better with TRBJ2-7; the J call may be wrong. Sequencing input: blood. The CDR3 is CASSLEGRAHEQYF. DNA for the CDR3: TGTGCCAGCAGCTTAGAGGGCAGGGCCCACGAGCAGTACTTC.